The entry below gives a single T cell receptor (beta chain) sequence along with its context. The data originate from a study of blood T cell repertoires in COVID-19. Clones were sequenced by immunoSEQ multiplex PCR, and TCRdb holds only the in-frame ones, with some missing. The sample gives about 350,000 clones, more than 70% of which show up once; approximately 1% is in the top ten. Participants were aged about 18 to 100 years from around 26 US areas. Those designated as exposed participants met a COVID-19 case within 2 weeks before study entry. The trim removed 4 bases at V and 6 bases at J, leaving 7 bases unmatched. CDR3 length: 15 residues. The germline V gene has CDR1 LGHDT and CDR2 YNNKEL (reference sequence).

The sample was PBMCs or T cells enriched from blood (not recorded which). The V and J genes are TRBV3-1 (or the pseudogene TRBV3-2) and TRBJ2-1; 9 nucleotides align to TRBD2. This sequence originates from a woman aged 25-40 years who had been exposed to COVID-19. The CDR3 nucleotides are TGTGCCAGCAGCCTCCCGGCGGGGGGGTCCAATGAGCAGTTCTTC. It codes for CASSLPAGGSNEQFF.